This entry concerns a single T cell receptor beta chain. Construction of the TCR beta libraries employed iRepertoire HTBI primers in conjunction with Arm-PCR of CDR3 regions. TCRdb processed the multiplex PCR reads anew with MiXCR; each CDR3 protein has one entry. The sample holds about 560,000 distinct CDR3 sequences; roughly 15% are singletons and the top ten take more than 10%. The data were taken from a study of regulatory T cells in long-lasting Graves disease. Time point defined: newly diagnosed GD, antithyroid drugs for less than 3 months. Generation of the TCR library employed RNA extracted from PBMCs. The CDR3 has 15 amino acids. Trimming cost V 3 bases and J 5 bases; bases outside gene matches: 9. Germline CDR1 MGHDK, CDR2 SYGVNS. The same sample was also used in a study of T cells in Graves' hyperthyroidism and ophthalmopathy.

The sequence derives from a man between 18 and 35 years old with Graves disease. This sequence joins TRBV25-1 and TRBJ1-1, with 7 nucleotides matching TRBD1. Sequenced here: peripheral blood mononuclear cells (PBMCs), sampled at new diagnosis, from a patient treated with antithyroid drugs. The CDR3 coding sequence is TGTGCCAGCAGTGATCAGGGGGATCTAGGTACTGAAGCTTTCTTT. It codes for CASSDQGDLGTEAFF.